These T cell receptor beta chains were read from a single sample in a study of sequential checkpoint blockade in melanoma. The repertoire was sequenced with immunoSEQ multiplex PCR; TCRdb's copy has only in-frame clones and lacks some. The sample consists of more than 10,000 clones, less than 35% of them appearing once. Material: tumor tissue (inferred from file names), obtained from a patient given nivolumab and ipilimumab in sequence. The receptors here all came from a human donor with melanoma. Each CDR3 is given with its conserved first and last residue. A D gene is named only where the DNA matches it firmly. The size of a clone is reported for some rows only, either as once, few or many, or as a class for expanded clones.

j_gene: TRBJ2-5; abundance: NA; d_gene: NA; v_gene: TRBV19; CDR3nt: TGTGCCAGTAGTATAGCATTAGTAGAGACCCAGTACTTC; CDR3aa: CASSIALVETQYF
j_gene: TRBJ2-1; abundance: NA; d_gene: TRBD1; v_gene: TRBV29-1; CDR3nt: TGCAGCATCCGAGGGGGCGTCAACAATGAGCAGTTCTTC; CDR3aa: CSIRGGVNNEQFF
j_gene: TRBJ2-7; abundance: NA; d_gene: TRBD2; v_gene: TRBV6-8; CDR3nt: TGTGCCAGCAGTCCCCGACTAGCGGGAGGGGGGGAGCAGTACTTC; CDR3aa: CASSPRLAGGGEQYF
j_gene: TRBJ1-1; abundance: many; d_gene: TRBD1; v_gene: TRBV11-3; CDR3nt: TGTGCCAGCAGCAGGGATACGACAGGGTTTAAAGCTTTCTTT; CDR3aa: CASSRDTTGFKAFF
j_gene: TRBJ2-1; abundance: NA; d_gene: TRBD1; v_gene: TRBV6-8; CDR3nt: TGTGCCAGCCACGCCGGGACAGGGGTAATCAATGAGCAGTTCTTC; CDR3aa: CASHAGTGVINEQFF
j_gene: TRBJ2-2; abundance: many; d_gene: NA; v_gene: TRBV11-3; CDR3nt: TGTGCCAGCAGCCGGGGGGCCCTACGCCCTCCCGGGGAGCTGTTTTTT; CDR3aa: CASSRGALRPPGELFF
j_gene: TRBJ2-3; abundance: NA; d_gene: TRBD2; v_gene: TRBV6-8; CDR3nt: TGTGCCAGCTACAGTCACCCCGGGACTAGCGGGAGTGATACGCAGTATTTT; CDR3aa: CASYSHPGTSGSDTQYF
j_gene: TRBJ2-4; abundance: NA; d_gene: TRBD2; v_gene: TRBV19; CDR3nt: TGTGCCAGTAGTACGTCTACGGGACTAGCTAAAAACATTCAGTACTTC; CDR3aa: CASSTSTGLAKNIQYF
j_gene: TRBJ2-3; abundance: few; d_gene: TRBD2; v_gene: TRBV6-8; CDR3nt: TGTGCCAGCAGCCTTCCAAACGGGAGGGACCGAGATACGCAGTATTTT; CDR3aa: CASSLPNGRDRDTQYF
j_gene: TRBJ2-1; abundance: NA; d_gene: NA; v_gene: TRBV28; CDR3nt: TGTGCCAGCAGGGGGGACCCAGACAATGAGCAGTTCTTC; CDR3aa: CASRGDPDNEQFF
j_gene: TRBJ1-1; abundance: few; d_gene: NA; v_gene: TRBV19; CDR3nt: TGTGCCAGTAAAACCGTCGGGGGGCTGAACACTGAAGCTTTCTTT; CDR3aa: CASKTVGGLNTEAFF
j_gene: TRBJ2-5; abundance: few; d_gene: NA; v_gene: TRBV7-8; CDR3nt: TGTGCCAGCAGCTTAGGGGGGAGAGAGACCCAGTACTTC; CDR3aa: CASSLGGRETQYF
j_gene: TRBJ2-6; abundance: NA; d_gene: NA; v_gene: TRBV14; CDR3nt: TGTGCCAGCAGCCAAGATCTTCCAGGGGGGCCCCCTCACCGCTCTGGGGCCAACGTCCTGACTTTC; CDR3aa: CASSQDLPGGPPHRSGANVLTF
j_gene: TRBJ2-1; abundance: few; d_gene: TRBD2; v_gene: TRBV14; CDR3nt: TGTGCCAGCAGCCAGGGAACTAGCGGGGGTAACAATGAGCAGTTCTTC; CDR3aa: CASSQGTSGGNNEQFF
j_gene: TRBJ2-4; abundance: NA; d_gene: NA; v_gene: TRBV25-1; CDR3nt: TGTGCCAGCAGTGGAACAGAAAACATTCAGTACTTC; CDR3aa: CASSGTENIQYF
j_gene: TRBJ2-7; abundance: NA; d_gene: NA; v_gene: TRBV14; CDR3nt: TGTGCCAGCAGCCAAGACAGGAGTCTCCGGGAACTAACGGGCGAGCAGTACTTC; CDR3aa: CASSQDRSLRELTGEQYF
j_gene: TRBJ2-7; abundance: few; d_gene: NA; v_gene: TRBV11-3; CDR3nt: TGTGCCAGCAGTGATACGGGGAAATCCTCCGAGCAGTACTTC; CDR3aa: CASSDTGKSSEQYF
j_gene: TRBJ2-7; abundance: NA; d_gene: TRBD1; v_gene: TRBV11-1; CDR3nt: TGTGCCAGCAGCCATATACAGGGGGTGTTCGAGCAGTACTTC; CDR3aa: CASSHIQGVFEQYF
j_gene: TRBJ1-4; abundance: NA; d_gene: TRBD1; v_gene: TRBV28; CDR3nt: TGTGCCAGCAGTCTCACAGGGGGCGGCAATGAAAAACTGTTTTTT; CDR3aa: CASSLTGGGNEKLFF
j_gene: TRBJ2-1; abundance: few; d_gene: NA; v_gene: TRBV19; CDR3nt: TGTGCCAGTAGTATAGCCACGACCCCTTACAATGAGCAGTTCTTC; CDR3aa: CASSIATTPYNEQFF
j_gene: TRBJ1-1; abundance: few; d_gene: NA; v_gene: TRBV28; CDR3nt: TGTGCCAGCAGTCCCTGGGACGACACTGAAGCTTTCTTT; CDR3aa: CASSPWDDTEAFF
j_gene: TRBJ1-3; abundance: NA; d_gene: NA; v_gene: TRBV15; CDR3nt: TGTGCCACCAGCAGAGGAGGGGGGACCTCTGGAAACACCATATATTTT; CDR3aa: CATSRGGGTSGNTIYF
j_gene: TRBJ1-4; abundance: NA; d_gene: NA; v_gene: TRBV18; CDR3nt: TGTGCCAGCTCACCACCCTTTCCGGGAATCTATAGGTTGTGTGTTTTAACTAATGAAAAACTGTTTTTT; CDR3aa: CASSPPFPGIYRLCVLTNEKLFF
j_gene: TRBJ2-1; abundance: few; d_gene: NA; v_gene: TRBV28; CDR3nt: TGTGCCAGCAGTTCCATGGACTTAGCTCACAATGAGCAGTTCTTC; CDR3aa: CASSSMDLAHNEQFF
j_gene: TRBJ2-2; abundance: NA; d_gene: NA; v_gene: TRBV19; CDR3nt: TGTGCCAGTAGTCCCGCCCGGACCGGGGAGCTGTTTTTT; CDR3aa: CASSPARTGELFF
j_gene: TRBJ2-5; abundance: few; d_gene: NA; v_gene: TRBV15; CDR3nt: TGTGCCACCAGCAGAGGGGCCCAGGGGACGGGAGAGACCCAGTACTTC; CDR3aa: CATSRGAQGTGETQYF
j_gene: TRBJ2-1; abundance: NA; d_gene: TRBD2; v_gene: TRBV10-3; CDR3nt: TGTGCCATCAGCCGGACTAGCGGGGTTTTGGATGAGCAGTTCTTC; CDR3aa: CAISRTSGVLDEQFF
j_gene: TRBJ1-2; abundance: NA; d_gene: NA; v_gene: TRBV18; CDR3nt: TGTGCCAGCTCACAGGGGTCCCGGATCTATGGCTACACCTTC; CDR3aa: CASSQGSRIYGYTF
j_gene: TRBJ1-3; abundance: few; d_gene: NA; v_gene: TRBV7-2; CDR3nt: TGTGCCAGCAGCCCAACAGGGATAAACACCATATATTTT; CDR3aa: CASSPTGINTIYF
j_gene: TRBJ1-3; abundance: NA; d_gene: NA; v_gene: TRBV5-1; CDR3nt: TGCGCCAGCAGCTTGGGGACAGTATCGATCAGGGGAAACACCATATATTTT; CDR3aa: CASSLGTVSIRGNTIYF
j_gene: TRBJ1-5; abundance: NA; d_gene: TRBD1; v_gene: TRBV28; CDR3nt: TGTGCCAGCAGTGCCAGACAGGGGGCTAGCAATCAGCCCCAGCATTTT; CDR3aa: CASSARQGASNQPQHF
j_gene: TRBJ1-2; abundance: NA; d_gene: TRBD1; v_gene: TRBV12-5; CDR3nt: TGTGCTAGTGGCCGCGGATTTACCAGGGGGAGTAACTATGGCTACACCTTC; CDR3aa: CASGRGFTRGSNYGYTF
j_gene: TRBJ1-3; abundance: few; d_gene: NA; v_gene: TRBV9; CDR3nt: TGTGCCAGCAGCGTAGGTGGACACCCAAGCTCTGGAAACACCATATATTTT; CDR3aa: CASSVGGHPSSGNTIYF
j_gene: TRBJ1-1; abundance: NA; d_gene: NA; v_gene: TRBV19; CDR3nt: TGTGCCAGTAGGATGGGACAAGGATACACTGAAGCTTTCTTT; CDR3aa: CASRMGQGYTEAFF
j_gene: TRBJ1-1; abundance: few; d_gene: NA; v_gene: TRBV28; CDR3nt: TGTGCCAGCAGGAGGCGGACTGCGAACACTGAAGCTTTCTTT; CDR3aa: CASRRRTANTEAFF
j_gene: TRBJ2-7; abundance: few; d_gene: TRBD2; v_gene: TRBV11-3; CDR3nt: TGTGCCAGCAGCTTAGATCGGTCTAGCGGGACCGGGGGATACGAGCAGTACTTC; CDR3aa: CASSLDRSSGTGGYEQYF